This TCR beta chain was retrieved from a study of blood T cell repertoires in COVID-19. Study-level background: T cells, B-cell-depleted T cells, or PBMCs supplied cDNA or gDNA.

Sequencing used immunoSEQ multiplex PCR; TCRdb keeps in-frame clones, though not all of them. The table has under 200,000 clones, over 80% seen once. V lost 4 bases, J lost 3 bases, and 4 bases stayed unmatched. Germline assignment: CDR1 SGHRS and CDR2 YFSETQ. This CDR3 contains 15 residues. The origin of this receptor is a woman aged 80 or older with active or convalescent COVID-19. The sample was peripheral blood. The chain joins TRBV5-1 to TRBJ1-5; 10 bases match TRBD1. The CDR3 spells CASSQTGGNNQPQHF. The CDR3 DNA follows: TGCGCCAGCAGCCAGACAGGGGGCAACAATCAGCCCCAGCATTTT.